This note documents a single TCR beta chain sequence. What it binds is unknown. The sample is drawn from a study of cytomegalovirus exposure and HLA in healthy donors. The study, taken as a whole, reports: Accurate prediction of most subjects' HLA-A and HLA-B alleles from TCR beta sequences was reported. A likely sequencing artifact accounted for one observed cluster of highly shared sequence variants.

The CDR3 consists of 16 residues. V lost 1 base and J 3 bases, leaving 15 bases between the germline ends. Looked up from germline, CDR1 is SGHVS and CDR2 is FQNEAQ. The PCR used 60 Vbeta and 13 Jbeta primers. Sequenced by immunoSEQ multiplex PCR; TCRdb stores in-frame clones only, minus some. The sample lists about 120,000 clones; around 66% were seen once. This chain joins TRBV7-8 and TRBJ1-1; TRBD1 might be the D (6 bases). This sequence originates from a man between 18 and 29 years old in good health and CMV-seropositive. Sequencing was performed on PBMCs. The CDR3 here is CASSLGSGRGDTEAFF. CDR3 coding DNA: TGTGCCAGCAGCTTAGGATCCGGCAGGGGCGACACTGAAGCTTTCTTT.